This T cell receptor beta chain was identified during a study of CD8 T cells in ankylosing spondylitis. General study results and limits: Apparently characteristic of ankylosing spondylitis blood was a TCR beta motif (roughly eight highly homologous variants). Prior literature has documented some motif variants in synovial fluid and blood from reactive arthritis. Clones linked with disease were CD8+ and fairly uncommon in the peripheral blood. Disease-linked clones reportedly concentrated significantly in matched ankylosing spondylitis synovial fluid.

Library preparation for TCR beta used quantitative 5'-RACE with molecular barcodes. TCRdb ran MiXCR on the 5' RACE reads and lists one entry per CDR3 protein. The profile shows just under 550,000 distinct CDR3 sequences, approximately 12% of them singletons. The CDR3 has 15 amino acids. Germline V CDR1 and CDR2: SGHRS, YFSETQ. Trimming cost V 0 bases and J 4 bases, with 12 bases left between them. This clonotype has more than one count but fewer than ten. The antigen is undetermined. This TCR was recovered from a male donor with ankylosing spondylitis. Sequencing was carried out using blood, either unsorted or a sorted T cell fraction (not recorded which). This chain uses TRBV5-1 with TRBJ2-3; perhaps TRBD2 as D (6 bases). CDR3 bases: TGCGCCAGCAGCTTGGGAGGCAGGGAGGCAGATACGCAGTATTTT. Translated: CASSLGGREADTQYF.